One and the same sample provided the 20 T cell receptor beta chains below, sequenced in a study of blood T cell repertoires in COVID-19. Data came from immunoSEQ multiplex PCR; TCRdb stores just in-frame clones and leaves some out. The data show approximately 16,000 clones, with 85% to 90% seen just once and 30% to 35% held by the top ten. Sequencing was carried out using peripheral blood. The origin of the receptors is an elderly woman with COVID-19, enrolled during active disease.

This clone was picked up one time. The chain is built from TRBV4-3 and TRBJ1-2; TRBD1 is a possible D gene (5 bases). Between the trimmed V and J ends, which lost 0 bases and 5 bases, there was a span of 19 bases. Germline assignment: CDR1 LGHNA and CDR2 YSLEER. CDR3 size: 17 residues. The CDR3 DNA sequence: TGCGCCAGCAGCCAAGATCTAGGGGAGGGGCGCCGGTATGGCTACACCTTC. This codes for CASSQDLGEGRRYGYTF.

This sequence joins TRBV3-1 (or the pseudogene TRBV3-2) and TRBJ1-2, with unresolved D. CDR1 is LGHDT and CDR2 is YNNKEL in the germline V gene (reference sequence). This CDR3 has 13 amino acids. V lost 0 bases, J lost 9 bases, and 11 bases lay in between. CDR3 sequence reads: CASSQDGQRSYTF. The CDR3 DNA reads as TGTGCCAGCAGCCAAGATGGGCAGCGGAGCTACACCTTC.

The J gene is TRBJ1-2, the V gene TRBV12-2; the tabulated D call, TRBD1, remains unverified against the DNA. TRBV12-2 corresponds to a pseudogene. The CDR3 extends over 14 amino acids. CDR3 DNA: TGTGCAAGTCGCCCTAGGACAGGGGGCTATGGCTACACCTTC. Translated, it gives CASRPRTGGYGYTF.

CDR3 loop: CASTQGTGGYTGELFF. The CDR3 region has the DNA TGTGCCAGCACCCAGGGGACAGGGGGCTACACCGGGGAGCTGTTTTTT. V is TRBV11-2 and J is TRBJ2-2, with 12 bases lining up with TRBD1. J was trimmed by 3 bases and V by 7 bases; bases with no gene match: 6. Germline CDR1 is SGHAT and CDR2 is FQNNGV. This CDR3 is 16 amino acids long.

V usage is TRBV7-3 and J usage is TRBJ2-1; D is perhaps TRBD2 (6 bases). CDR3 length: 15 amino acids. Germline V gene data show CDR1 as SGHTA and CDR2 as FQGTGA. V shed 2 bases and J shed 3 bases, with 11 bases lying between them. The CDR3 region is CASSLLGGDYNEQFF. DNA for the CDR3: TGTGCCAGCAGCTTACTAGGCGGGGACTACAATGAGCAGTTCTTC.

The chain couples TRBV19 to TRBJ1-6, with D possibly TRBD1 on 5 matching bases. This CDR3 is 16 amino acids long. Germline V gene sequence: CDR1 LNHDA, CDR2 SQIVND (reference sequence). The V and J ends lost 7 bases and 7 bases respectively, with 20 bases between them. CDR3: CASKIGDVGRNSPLHF. DNA of the CDR3: TGTGCCAGTAAAATCGGGGACGTTGGGAGGAATTCACCCCTCCACTTT. The full variable domain, its missing parts supplied by reference TRBV19 and TRBJ1-6, is DGGITQSPKYLFRKEGQNVTLSCEQNLNHDAMYWYRQDPGQGLRLIYYSQIVNDFQKGDIAEGYSVSREKKESFPLTVTSAQKNPTAFYLCASKIGDVGRNSPLHFGNGTRLTVT.

The chain couples TRBV18 to TRBJ2-1; D is perhaps TRBD2 (5 bases). CDR1 and CDR2 (germline): KGHSH, LQKENI. V shed 6 bases and J shed 2 bases, with 11 bases lying between them. The CDR3 extends over 14 amino acids. CDR3 protein: CASSVATPYNEQFF. DNA for the CDR3: TGTGCCAGCTCGGTAGCGACCCCCTACAATGAGCAGTTCTTC.

J is TRBJ1-1 and V is TRBV27; D unclear. V was shortened by 3 bases and J by 1 base, with 6 bases between the two germline ends. Looked up from germline, CDR1 is MNHEY and CDR2 is SMNVEV (reference sequence). The CDR3 is 13 amino acids. Written as DNA, the CDR3 is TGTGCCAGCAGTTTTAATAGGAACACTGAAGCTTTCTTT. Its translation is CASSFNRNTEAFF.

The chain links TRBV9 to TRBJ1-2; the D gene is possibly TRBD1 (5 bases). The V and J ends lost 0 bases and 3 bases respectively, with 12 bases between them. There are 15 residues in the CDR3. Germline CDR1 and CDR2: SGDLS and YYNGEE. The CDR3 reads CASSVGGESDYGYTF. CDR3 bases: TGTGCCAGCAGCGTAGGGGGGGAAAGCGACTATGGCTACACCTTC.

J is TRBJ2-7 and V is TRBV3-1 (or the pseudogene TRBV3-2); the D is unclear. V was clipped by 3 bases and J by 7 bases, with 16 bases between them. Germline V gene sequence: CDR1 LGHDT, CDR2 YNNKEL (reference sequence). The CDR3 spans 14 residues. The CDR3 reads CASSQSHRSWEQYF. The CDR3 DNA follows: TGTGCCAGCAGCCAGAGCCACAGATCGTGGGAGCAGTACTTC.

This chain links TRBV25-1 with TRBJ2-7; 7 bases align to TRBD2. Germline lookup yields CDR1 MGHDK and CDR2 SYGVNS. The CDR3 sequence is 15 residues long. The ends lost 2 bases at V and 2 bases at J; junction bases unmatched: 6. CDR3 sequence: CASSEPGRGTYEQYF. In DNA, the CDR3 is TGTGCCAGCAGTGAACCGGGGCGGGGGACCTACGAGCAGTACTTC.

The chain employs TRBV2 and TRBJ1-1; 8 nucleotides agree with TRBD1. J lost 10 bases, V lost 1 base, and 2 bases had no gene match. CDR1 SNHLY and CDR2 FYNNEI come from the germline V gene. The CDR3 consists of 12 residues. CDR3 DNA sequence: TGTGCCAGCAGTGAAGAGCAGGGGGCAGCTTTCTTT. This encodes CASSEEQGAAFF.

The V call is TRBV7-3, the J call TRBJ2-7; 9 positions match TRBD1. The V gene's germline CDR1 is SGHTA and CDR2 FQGTGA. The CDR3 spans 15 residues. V lost 2 bases to trimming and J lost 7 bases; unmatched junction nucleotides: 9. CDR3: CASSLPADRGGEQYF. CDR3 nucleotide sequence: TGTGCCAGCAGCTTACCCGCGGACAGGGGAGGGGAGCAGTACTTC.

The chain carries TRBV19 and TRBJ2-1, with a tentative D call TRBD2 (6 bases). The germline V gene has CDR1 LNHDA and CDR2 SQIVND (reference sequence). The CDR3 covers 15 residues. Trimming shortened V by 5 bases and J by 0 bases, and 11 bases separated the two germline ends. The CDR3 reads CASSPGLSSYNEQFF. The CDR3 DNA follows: TGTGCCAGTAGTCCGGGACTTAGCTCCTACAATGAGCAGTTCTTC.

The chain uses TRBV5-1 and TRBJ1-1; TRBD1 matches 7 bases. Unmatched junction bases numbered 6, after V lost 0 bases and J lost 1 base. Germline CDR1 is SGHRS and CDR2 is YFSETQ. This CDR3 has 16 amino acids. CDR3 sequence reads: CASSLGPQGGNTEAFF. The CDR3 coding sequence is TGCGCCAGCAGCTTGGGACCCCAGGGGGGGAACACTGAAGCTTTCTTT.

The V and J genes are TRBV30 and TRBJ1-1; 8 bases match TRBD1. With V trimmed by 7 bases and J by 1 base, 5 bases remained unmatched. CDR1 GTSNPN and CDR2 SVGIG come from the germline V gene (reference sequence). This CDR3 has 13 residues. CDR3 DNA sequence: TGTGCCTTCCTCGGGACAGGGAACACTGAAGCTTTCTTT. This codes for CAFLGTGNTEAFF.

The chain combines TRBV28 with TRBJ1-5; a possible D gene is TRBD1 (5 bases). The V gene's germline CDR1 is MDHEN and CDR2 SYDVKM. V lost 5 bases to trimming and J lost 3 bases, with 14 bases between them. CDR3 length equals 15 residues. Written as DNA, the CDR3 is TGTGCCAGCAGTAAAGGGAGGGGCAACAATCAGCCCCAGCATTTT. Residues: CASSKGRGNNQPQHF.

This clone has a single count. CDR3 sequence (DNA): TGTGCCAGCAGTGAAGCTCCGGGGACTTCGATTCTAGCCAAAAACATTCAGTACTTC. Protein: CASSEAPGTSILAKNIQYF. This sequence joins TRBV2 and TRBJ2-4; possible D gene TRBD2, 6 bases. V lost 0 bases and J 0 bases, leaving 18 bases between the germline ends. The germline gives CDR1 SNHLY, CDR2 FYNNEI. The CDR3 runs to 19 residues.

The J gene is TRBJ2-3, the V gene TRBV24-1; 10 bases agree with TRBD1. The CDR3 has 18 residues. Trimming cost V 2 bases and J 0 bases; bases outside gene matches: 7. Germline V gives CDR1 KGHDR, CDR2 SFDVKD. In DNA form, the CDR3 reads TGTGCCACCAGTGATTCGCCACGGACAGGGGGTAGCACAGATACGCAGTATTTT. This gives the protein CATSDSPRTGGSTDTQYF.

CDR3 nucleotides: TGTGCCAGCAGTTACCCCCCCCGACAGGATCGCAATCAGCCCCAGCATTTT. Residues: CASSYPPRQDRNQPQHF. The rearrangement links TRBV6-2 or TRBV6-3 to TRBJ1-5, with D tentatively TRBD1 (6 bases). The CDR3 is made up of 17 amino acids. Germline assignment: CDR1 MNHEY and CDR2 SVGEGT. V was trimmed by 2 bases and J by 2 bases, leaving 16 bases between them.